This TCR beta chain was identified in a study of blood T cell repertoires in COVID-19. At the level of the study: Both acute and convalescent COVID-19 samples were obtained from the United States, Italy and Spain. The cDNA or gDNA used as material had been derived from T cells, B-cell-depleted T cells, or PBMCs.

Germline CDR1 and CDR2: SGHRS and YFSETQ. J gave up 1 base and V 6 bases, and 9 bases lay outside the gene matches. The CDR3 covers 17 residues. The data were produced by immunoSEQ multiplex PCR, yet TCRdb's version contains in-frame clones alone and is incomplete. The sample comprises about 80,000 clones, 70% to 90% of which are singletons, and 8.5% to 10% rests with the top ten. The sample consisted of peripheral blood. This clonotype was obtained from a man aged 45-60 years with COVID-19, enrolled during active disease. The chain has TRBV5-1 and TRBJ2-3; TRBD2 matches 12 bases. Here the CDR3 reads CASKGLAGRGGTDTQYF. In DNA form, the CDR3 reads TGCGCCAGCAAAGGACTAGCGGGGAGGGGAGGCACAGATACGCAGTATTTT.